This TCR beta chain was found in a study of CD8+CD57+ T cells in acquired aplastic anemia. Study-wide context: Recorded DNA amounts for sorted CD4+ and CD8+ cells had an average of about 3.5 ug. Points from the study as a whole: No significant difference in CD8+ Simpson's diversity was found between patients and controls. Overlapping CD8+ CDR3 repertoires of patients and controls contained under 35 shared sequences.

Patients who underwent sequencing had shown CD8+CD57+ cell expansion by flow cytometry. The CDR3 length is 11 residues. Germline V CDR1 and CDR2: SGHVS, FNYEAQ. Genomic DNA templated the TCR beta VDJ and CDR3 profiling. MiXCR, run by TCRdb on the reads, gives a single entry per CDR3 protein. The sample records fewer than 200,000 distinct CDR3 sequences, 45% to 55% being singletons. As concerns this clonotype: Its specificity is not known.

This clonotype was obtained from a human donor with aplastic anemia. The gene calls are TRBV7-6 and TRBJ2-7, with D possibly TRBD2 on 6 matching bases. Sequencing was carried out using sorted CD4+, CD8+, or CD8+CD57+ T cells (not recorded which) from PBMCs. CDR3 DNA sequence: TGTGCTAGAGGCCGGGGGTACGAGCAGTACTTC. Its protein is CARGRGYEQYF.